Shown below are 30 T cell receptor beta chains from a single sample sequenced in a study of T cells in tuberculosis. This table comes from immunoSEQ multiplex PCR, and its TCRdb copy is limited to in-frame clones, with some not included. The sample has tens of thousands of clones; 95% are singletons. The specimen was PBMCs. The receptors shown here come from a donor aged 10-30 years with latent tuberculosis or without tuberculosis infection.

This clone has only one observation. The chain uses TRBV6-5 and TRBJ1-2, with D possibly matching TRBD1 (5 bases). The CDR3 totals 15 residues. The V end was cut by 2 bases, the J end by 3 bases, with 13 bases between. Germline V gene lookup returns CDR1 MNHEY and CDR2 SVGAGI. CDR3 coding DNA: TGTGCCAGCAGTTACCGCCAGGGTGGCGACTATGGCTACACCTTC. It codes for CASSYRQGGDYGYTF.

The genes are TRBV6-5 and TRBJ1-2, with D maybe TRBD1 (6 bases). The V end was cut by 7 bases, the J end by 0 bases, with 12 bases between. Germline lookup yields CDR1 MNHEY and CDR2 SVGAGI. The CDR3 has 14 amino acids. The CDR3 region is CASTSTGPNYGYTF. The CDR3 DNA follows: TGTGCCAGCACCTCGACAGGTCCTAACTATGGCTACACCTTC.

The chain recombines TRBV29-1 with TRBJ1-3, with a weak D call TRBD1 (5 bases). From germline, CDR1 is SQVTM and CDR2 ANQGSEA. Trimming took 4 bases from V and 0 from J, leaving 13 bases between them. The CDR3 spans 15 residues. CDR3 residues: CSVVPDSSSGNTIYF. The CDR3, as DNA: TGCAGCGTTGTCCCCGACAGCAGCTCTGGAAACACCATATATTTT.

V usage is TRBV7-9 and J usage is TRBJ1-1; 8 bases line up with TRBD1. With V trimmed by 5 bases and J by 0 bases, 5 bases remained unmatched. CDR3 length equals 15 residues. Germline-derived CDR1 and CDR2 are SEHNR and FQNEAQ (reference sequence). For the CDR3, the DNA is TGTGCCAGCAGCGGAGACAGGGGTGTGAACACTGAAGCTTTCTTT. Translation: CASSGDRGVNTEAFF. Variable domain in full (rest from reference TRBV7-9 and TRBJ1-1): DTGVSQNPRHKITKRGQNVTFRCDPISEHNRLYWYRQTLGQGPEFLTYFQNEAQLEKSRLLSDRFSAERPKGSFSTLEIQRTEQGDSAMYLCASSGDRGVNTEAFFGQGTRLTVV.

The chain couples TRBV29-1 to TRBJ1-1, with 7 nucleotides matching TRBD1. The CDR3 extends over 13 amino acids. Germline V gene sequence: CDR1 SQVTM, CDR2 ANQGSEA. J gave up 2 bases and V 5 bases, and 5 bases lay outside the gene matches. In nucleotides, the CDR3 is TGCAGCGTTTGGACAGGCGACAACACTGAAGCTTTCTTT. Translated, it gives CSVWTGDNTEAFF.

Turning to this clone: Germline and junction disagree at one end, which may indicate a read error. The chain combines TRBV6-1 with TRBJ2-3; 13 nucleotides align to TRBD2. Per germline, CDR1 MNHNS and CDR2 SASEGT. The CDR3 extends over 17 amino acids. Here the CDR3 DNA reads TGTGCCAGCAGTGCTTTCACTAGCGGGGGGGACACAGTTACGCAGTATTTT. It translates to CASSAFTSGGDTVTQYF.

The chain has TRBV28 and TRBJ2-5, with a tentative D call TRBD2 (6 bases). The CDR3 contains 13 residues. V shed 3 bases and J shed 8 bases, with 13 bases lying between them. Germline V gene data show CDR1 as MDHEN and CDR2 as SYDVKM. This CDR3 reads CASSFGTGETQYF. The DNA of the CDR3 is TGTGCCAGCAGTTTCGGTACGGGGGAAACCCAGTACTTC. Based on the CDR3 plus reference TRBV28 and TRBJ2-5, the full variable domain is DVKVTQSSRYLVKRTGEKVFLECVQDMDHENMFWYRQDPGLGLRLIYFSYDVKMKEKGDIPEGYSVSREKKERFSLILESASTNQTSMYLCASSFGTGETQYFGPGTRLLVL.

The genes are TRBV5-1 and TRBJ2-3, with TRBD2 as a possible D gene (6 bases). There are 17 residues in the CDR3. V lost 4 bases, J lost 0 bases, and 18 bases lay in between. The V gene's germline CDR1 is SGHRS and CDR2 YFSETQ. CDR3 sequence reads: CASSPAQTRSSTDTQYF. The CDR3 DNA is TGCGCCAGCAGCCCCGCGCAGACTAGATCTAGCACAGATACGCAGTATTTT. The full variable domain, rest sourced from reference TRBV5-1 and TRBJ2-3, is KAGVTQTPRYLIKTRGQQVTLSCSPISGHRSVSWYQQTPGQGLQFLFEYFSETQRNKGNFPGRFSGRQFSNSRSEMNVSTLELGDSALYLCASSPAQTRSSTDTQYFGPGTRLTVL.

The CDR3 region is CASSGLPPETQYF. CDR3 bases: TGCGCCAGCAGTGGACTACCTCCCGAGACCCAGTACTTC. The chain joins TRBV10-1 to TRBJ2-5, with D possibly being TRBD2 (5 bases). Trimming stripped 4 bases from V and 5 bases from J, with 11 bases between. CDR3 length: 13 residues. Per the germline V gene, CDR1 is WNHNN and CDR2 is SYGVQD (reference sequence).

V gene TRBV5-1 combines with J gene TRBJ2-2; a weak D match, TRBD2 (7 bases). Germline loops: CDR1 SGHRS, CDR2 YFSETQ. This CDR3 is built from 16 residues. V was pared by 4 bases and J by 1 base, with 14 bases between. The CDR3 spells CASSGDGGLNTGELFF. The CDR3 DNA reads TGCGCCAGCAGCGGGGACGGGGGGCTGAACACCGGGGAGCTGTTTTTT.

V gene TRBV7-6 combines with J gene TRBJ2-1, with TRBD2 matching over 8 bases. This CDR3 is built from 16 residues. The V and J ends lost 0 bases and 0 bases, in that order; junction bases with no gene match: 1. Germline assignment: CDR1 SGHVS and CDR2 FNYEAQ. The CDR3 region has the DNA TGTGCCAGCAGCTTAGCGACTAGCGCCTCCTACAATGAGCAGTTCTTC. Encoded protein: CASSLATSASYNEQFF. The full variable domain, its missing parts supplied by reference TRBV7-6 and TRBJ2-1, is GAGVSQSPRYKVTKRGQDVALRCDPISGHVSLYWYRQALGQGPEFLTYFNYEAQQDKSGLPNDRFSAERPEGSISTLTIQRTEQRDSAMYRCASSLATSASYNEQFFGPGTRLTVL.

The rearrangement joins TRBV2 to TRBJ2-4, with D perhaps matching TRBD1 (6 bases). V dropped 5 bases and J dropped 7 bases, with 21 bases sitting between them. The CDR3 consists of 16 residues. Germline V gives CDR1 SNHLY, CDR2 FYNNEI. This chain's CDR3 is CASSPGQFVGLNIQYF. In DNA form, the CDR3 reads TGTGCCAGCAGTCCTGGACAGTTCGTCGGTCTGAACATTCAGTACTTC.

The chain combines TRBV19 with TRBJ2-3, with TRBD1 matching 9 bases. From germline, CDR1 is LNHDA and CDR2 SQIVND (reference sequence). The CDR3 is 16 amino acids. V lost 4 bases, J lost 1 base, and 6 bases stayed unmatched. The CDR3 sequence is CASSKRQGGGTDTQYF. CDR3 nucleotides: TGTGCCAGTAGTAAACGACAGGGGGGGGGCACAGATACGCAGTATTTT.

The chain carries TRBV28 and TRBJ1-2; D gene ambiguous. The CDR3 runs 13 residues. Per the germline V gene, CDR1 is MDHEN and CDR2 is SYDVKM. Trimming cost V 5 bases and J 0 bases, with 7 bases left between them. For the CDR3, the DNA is TGTGCCAGCAGTCAGGAACCTAACTATGGCTACACCTTC. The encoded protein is CASSQEPNYGYTF.

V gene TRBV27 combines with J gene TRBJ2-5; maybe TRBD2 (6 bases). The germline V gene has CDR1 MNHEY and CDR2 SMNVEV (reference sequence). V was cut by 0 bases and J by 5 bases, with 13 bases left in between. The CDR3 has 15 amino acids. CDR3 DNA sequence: TGTGCCAGCAGTTTATCGGCGGGGTGGCGGGAGACCCAGTACTTC. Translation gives CASSLSAGWRETQYF.

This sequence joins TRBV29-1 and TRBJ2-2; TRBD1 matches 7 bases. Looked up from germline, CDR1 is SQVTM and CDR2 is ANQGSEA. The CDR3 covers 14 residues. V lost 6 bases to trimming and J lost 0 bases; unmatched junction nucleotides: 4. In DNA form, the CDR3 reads TGCAGCGTCCTTGGACAGGCGAACACCGGGGAGCTGTTTTTT. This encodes CSVLGQANTGELFF.

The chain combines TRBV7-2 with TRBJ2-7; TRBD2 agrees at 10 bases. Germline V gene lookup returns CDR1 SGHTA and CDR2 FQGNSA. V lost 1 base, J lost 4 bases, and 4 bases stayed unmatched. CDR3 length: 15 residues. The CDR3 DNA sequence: TGTGCCAGCAGCTTAGGCCTAGCGGGGGCTTACGAGCAGTACTTC. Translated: CASSLGLAGAYEQYF.

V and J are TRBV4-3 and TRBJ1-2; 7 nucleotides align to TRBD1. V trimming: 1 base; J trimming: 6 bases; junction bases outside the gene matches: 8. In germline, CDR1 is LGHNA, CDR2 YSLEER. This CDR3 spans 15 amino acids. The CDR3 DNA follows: TGCGCCAGCAGCCAAGTTTCAGGGGGAAGGGATGGCTACACCTTC. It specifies CASSQVSGGRDGYTF.

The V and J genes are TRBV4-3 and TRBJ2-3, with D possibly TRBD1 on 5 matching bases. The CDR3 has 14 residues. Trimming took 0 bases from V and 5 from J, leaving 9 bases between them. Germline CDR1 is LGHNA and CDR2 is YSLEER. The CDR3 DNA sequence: TGCGCCAGCAGCCAAGAGCGTCAGGGAGATACGCAGTATTTT. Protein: CASSQERQGDTQYF.

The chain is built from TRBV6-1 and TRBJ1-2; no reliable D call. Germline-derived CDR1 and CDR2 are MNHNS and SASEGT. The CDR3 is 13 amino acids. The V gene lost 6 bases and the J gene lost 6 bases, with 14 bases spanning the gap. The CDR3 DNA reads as TGTGCCAGCAGCCTTAGGCAGGTTAATGGCTACACCTTC. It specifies CASSLRQVNGYTF.

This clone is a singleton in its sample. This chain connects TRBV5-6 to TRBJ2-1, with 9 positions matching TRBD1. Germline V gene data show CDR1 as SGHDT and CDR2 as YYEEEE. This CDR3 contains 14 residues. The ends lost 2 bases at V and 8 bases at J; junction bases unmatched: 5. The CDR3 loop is CASSFGQGRYEQFF. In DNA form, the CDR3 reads TGTGCCAGCAGCTTCGGACAGGGGCGGTATGAGCAGTTCTTC.

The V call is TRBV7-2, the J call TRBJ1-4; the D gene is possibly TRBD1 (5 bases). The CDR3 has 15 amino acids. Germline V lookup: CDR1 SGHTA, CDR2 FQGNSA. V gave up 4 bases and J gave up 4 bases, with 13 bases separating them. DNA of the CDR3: TGTGCCAGCAGCTCGAGACAGCAGATTAATGAAAAACTGTTTTTT. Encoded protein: CASSSRQQINEKLFF.

Written as DNA, the CDR3 is TGCGCCAGCAGCCTCCGTCCCTACGAGCAGTACTTC. It is translated as CASSLRPYEQYF. The chain uses TRBV5-1 and TRBJ2-7; no clear D. Trimming took off 4 bases at V and 2 bases at J, with 7 bases between the two ends. Germline V gives CDR1 SGHRS, CDR2 YFSETQ. The CDR3 consists of 12 residues.

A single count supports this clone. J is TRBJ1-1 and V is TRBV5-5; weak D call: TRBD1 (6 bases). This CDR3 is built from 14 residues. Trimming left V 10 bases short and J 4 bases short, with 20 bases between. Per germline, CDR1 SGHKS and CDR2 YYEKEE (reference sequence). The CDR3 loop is CASGGRTTVTEAFF. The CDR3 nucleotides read TGTGCCTCGGGGGGCAGGACAACCGTCACTGAAGCTTTCTTT.

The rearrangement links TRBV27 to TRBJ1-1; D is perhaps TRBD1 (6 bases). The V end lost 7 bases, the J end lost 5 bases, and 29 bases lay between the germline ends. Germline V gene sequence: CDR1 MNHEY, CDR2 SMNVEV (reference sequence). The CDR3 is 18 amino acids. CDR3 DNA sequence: TGTGCCAGCAAAAACCCCCGTCGAGGGGTCAGGGGTGGGACTGAAGCTTTCTTT. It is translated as CASKNPRRGVRGGTEAFF.

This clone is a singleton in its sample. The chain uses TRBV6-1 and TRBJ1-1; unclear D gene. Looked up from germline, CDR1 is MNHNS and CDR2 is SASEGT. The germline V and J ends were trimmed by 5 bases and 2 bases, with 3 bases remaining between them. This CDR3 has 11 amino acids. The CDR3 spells CASSPNTEAFF. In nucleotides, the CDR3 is TGTGCCAGCAGTCCTAACACTGAAGCTTTCTTT.

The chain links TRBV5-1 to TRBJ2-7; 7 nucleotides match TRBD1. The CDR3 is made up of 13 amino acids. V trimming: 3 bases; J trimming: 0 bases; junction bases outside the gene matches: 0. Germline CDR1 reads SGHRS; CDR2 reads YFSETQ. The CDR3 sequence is CASSWDSSYEQYF. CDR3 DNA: TGCGCCAGCAGCTGGGACAGCTCCTACGAGCAGTACTTC.

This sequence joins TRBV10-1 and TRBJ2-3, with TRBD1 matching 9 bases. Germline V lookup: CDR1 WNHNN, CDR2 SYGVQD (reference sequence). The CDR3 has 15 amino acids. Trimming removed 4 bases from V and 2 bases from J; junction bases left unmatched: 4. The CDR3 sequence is CASSGGQGLTDTQYF. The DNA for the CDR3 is TGCGCCAGCAGTGGGGGACAGGGCCTCACAGATACGCAGTATTTT.

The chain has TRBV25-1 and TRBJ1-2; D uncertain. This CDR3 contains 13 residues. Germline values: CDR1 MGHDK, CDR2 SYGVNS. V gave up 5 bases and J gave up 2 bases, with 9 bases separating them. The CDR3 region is CASSYRGNYGYTF. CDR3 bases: TGTGCCAGCAGTTACAGAGGGAACTATGGCTACACCTTC.

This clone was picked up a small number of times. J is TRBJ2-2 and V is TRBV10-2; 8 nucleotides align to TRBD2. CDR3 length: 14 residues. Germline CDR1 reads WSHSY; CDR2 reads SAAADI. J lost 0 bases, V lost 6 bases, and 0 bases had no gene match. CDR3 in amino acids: CASRGLANTGELFF. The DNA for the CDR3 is TGCGCCAGCAGGGGACTAGCGAACACCGGGGAGCTGTTTTTT.